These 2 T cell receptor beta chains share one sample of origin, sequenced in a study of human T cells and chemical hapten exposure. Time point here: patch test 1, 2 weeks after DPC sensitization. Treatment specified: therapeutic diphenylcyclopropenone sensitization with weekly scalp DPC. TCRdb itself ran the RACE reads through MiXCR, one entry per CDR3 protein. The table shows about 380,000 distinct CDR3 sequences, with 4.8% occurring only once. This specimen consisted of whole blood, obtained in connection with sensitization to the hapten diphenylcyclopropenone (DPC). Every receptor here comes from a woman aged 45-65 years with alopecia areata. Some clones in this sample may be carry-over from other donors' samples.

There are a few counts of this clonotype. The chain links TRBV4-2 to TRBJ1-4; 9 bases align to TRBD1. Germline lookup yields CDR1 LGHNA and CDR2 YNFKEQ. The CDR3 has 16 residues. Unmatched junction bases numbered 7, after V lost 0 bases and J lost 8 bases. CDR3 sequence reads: CASSQEADRGREKLFF. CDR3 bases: TGTGCCAGCAGCCAAGAGGCGGACAGGGGAAGAGAAAAACTGTTTTTT.

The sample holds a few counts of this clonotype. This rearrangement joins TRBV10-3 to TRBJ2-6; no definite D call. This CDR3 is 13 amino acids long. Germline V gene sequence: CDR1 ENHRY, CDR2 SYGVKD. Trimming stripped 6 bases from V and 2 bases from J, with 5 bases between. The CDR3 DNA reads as TGTGCCATCAGCGGAACTGGGGCCAACGTCCTGACTTTC. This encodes CAISGTGANVLTF.